A single count supports the clone carrying this TCR beta chain. This sample was taken from a study of shared T cell receptors in the human thymus. Using immunoSEQ multiplex PCR, the repertoire was profiled, and TCRdb retains in-frame clones only, with some absent. This table has more than 300,000 clones, 95% appearing once. Sequenced material: thymocytes. The source is a human donor.

The DNA of the CDR3 is TGTGCCAGCAGACCCGACAGGAGCTCCTACAATGAGCAGTTCTTC. This codes for CASRPDRSSYNEQFF. J is TRBJ2-1 and V is TRBV6-5; D might be TRBD1 (6 bases). CDR1 and CDR2 (germline): MNHEY, SVGAGI. CDR3 length equals 15 residues. Trimming removed 6 bases from V and 0 bases from J, with 12 bases in between.